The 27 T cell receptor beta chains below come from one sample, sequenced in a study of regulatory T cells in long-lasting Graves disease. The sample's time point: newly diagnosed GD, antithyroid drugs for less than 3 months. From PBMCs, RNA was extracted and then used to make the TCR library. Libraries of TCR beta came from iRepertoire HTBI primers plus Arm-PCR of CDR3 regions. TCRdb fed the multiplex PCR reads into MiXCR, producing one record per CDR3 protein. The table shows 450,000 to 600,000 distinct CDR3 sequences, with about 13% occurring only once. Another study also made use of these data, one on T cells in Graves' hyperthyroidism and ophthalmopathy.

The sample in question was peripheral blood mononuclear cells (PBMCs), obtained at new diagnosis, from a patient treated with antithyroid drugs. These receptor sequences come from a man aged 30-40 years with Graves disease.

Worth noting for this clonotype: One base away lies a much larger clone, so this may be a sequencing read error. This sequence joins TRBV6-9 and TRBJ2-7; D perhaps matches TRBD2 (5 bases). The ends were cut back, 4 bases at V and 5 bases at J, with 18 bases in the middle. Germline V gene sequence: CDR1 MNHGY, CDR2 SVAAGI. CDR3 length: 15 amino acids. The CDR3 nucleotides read TGTGCCAGCAGTTCCGGGATCAGCGTCGGTCACGAGCAGTACTTC. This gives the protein CASSSGISVGHEQYF.

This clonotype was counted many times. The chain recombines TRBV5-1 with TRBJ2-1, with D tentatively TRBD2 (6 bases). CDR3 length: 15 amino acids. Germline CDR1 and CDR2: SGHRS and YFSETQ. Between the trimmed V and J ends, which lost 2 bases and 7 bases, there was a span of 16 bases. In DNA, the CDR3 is TGCGCCAGCAGCTTAACTAGCTCCCAAGGGAATGAGCAGTTCTTC. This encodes CASSLTSSQGNEQFF.

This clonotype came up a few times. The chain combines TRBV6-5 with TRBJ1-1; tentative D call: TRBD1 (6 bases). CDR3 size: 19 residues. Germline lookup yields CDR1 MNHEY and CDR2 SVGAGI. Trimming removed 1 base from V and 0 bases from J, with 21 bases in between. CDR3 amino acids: CASSYFRGTFRLMNTEAFF. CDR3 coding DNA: TGTGCCAGCAGTTACTTCAGGGGAACCTTTCGTCTTATGAACACTGAAGCTTTCTTT.

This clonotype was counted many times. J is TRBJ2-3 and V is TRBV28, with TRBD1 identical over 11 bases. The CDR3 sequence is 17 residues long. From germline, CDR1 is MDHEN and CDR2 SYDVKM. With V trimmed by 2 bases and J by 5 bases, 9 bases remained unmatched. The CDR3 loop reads CASSLQIGQGAGDTQYF. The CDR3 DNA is TGTGCCAGCAGTTTACAGATTGGACAGGGGGCGGGAGATACGCAGTATTTT.

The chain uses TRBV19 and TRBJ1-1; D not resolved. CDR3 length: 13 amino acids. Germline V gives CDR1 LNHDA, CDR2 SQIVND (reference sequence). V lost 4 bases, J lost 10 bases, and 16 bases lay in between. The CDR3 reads CASSTGVSGRAFF. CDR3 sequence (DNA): TGTGCCAGTAGTACAGGAGTAAGCGGGCGAGCTTTCTTT.

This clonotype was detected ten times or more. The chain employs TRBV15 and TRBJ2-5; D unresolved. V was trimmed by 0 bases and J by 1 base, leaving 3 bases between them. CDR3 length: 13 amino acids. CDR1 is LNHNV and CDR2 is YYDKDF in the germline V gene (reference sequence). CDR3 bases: TGTGCCACCAGCAGAGAAACCCAAGAGACCCAGTACTTC. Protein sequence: CATSRETQETQYF.

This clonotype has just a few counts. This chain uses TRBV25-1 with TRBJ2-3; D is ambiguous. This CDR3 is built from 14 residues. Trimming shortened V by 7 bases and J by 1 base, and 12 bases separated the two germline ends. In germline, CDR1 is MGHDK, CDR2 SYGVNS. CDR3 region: CASTGAKRTDTQYF. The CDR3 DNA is TGTGCCAGCACCGGAGCTAAACGCACAGATACGCAGTATTTT.

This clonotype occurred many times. CDR3 nucleotides: TGTGCCATCAGTTGGGCCTATGGCTACACCTTC. Translated: CAISWAYGYTF. V and J are TRBV10-3 and TRBJ1-2; D is ambiguous. V was pared by 5 bases and J by 4 bases, with 5 bases between. The CDR3 totals 11 residues. Germline V gene sequence: CDR1 ENHRY, CDR2 SYGVKD.

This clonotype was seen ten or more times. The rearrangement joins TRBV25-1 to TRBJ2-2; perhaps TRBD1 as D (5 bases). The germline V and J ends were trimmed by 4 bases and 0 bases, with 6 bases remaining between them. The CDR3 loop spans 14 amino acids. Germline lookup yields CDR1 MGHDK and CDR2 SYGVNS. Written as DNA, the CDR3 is TGTGCCAGCAGTGTGACAGCGAACACCGGGGAGCTGTTTTTT. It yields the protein CASSVTANTGELFF.

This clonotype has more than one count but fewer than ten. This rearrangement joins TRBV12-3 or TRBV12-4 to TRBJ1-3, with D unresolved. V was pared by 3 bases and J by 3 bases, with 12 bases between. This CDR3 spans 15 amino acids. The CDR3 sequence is CASSFVQAIGNTIYF. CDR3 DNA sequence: TGTGCCAGCAGTTTTGTTCAGGCCATTGGAAACACCATATATTTT.

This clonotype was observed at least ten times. CDR3 sequence reads: CASSLAWGLANSGANVLTF. The CDR3 DNA follows: TGTGCCAGCAGCTTAGCGTGGGGACTGGCGAACTCTGGGGCCAACGTCCTGACTTTC. V gene TRBV7-2 combines with J gene TRBJ2-6, with D perhaps TRBD2 (6 bases). The V end lost 0 bases, the J end lost 0 bases, and 15 bases lay between the germline ends. The germline V gene encodes CDR1 SGHTA and CDR2 FQGNSA. The CDR3 covers 19 residues.

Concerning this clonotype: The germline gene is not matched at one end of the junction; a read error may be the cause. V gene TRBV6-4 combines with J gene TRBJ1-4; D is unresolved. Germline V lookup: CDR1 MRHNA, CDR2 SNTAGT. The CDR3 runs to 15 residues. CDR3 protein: CASSYSTVFNEKLFF. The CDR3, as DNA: TGTGCCAGCAGTTACTCGACGGTTTTTAATGAAAAACTGTTTTTT.

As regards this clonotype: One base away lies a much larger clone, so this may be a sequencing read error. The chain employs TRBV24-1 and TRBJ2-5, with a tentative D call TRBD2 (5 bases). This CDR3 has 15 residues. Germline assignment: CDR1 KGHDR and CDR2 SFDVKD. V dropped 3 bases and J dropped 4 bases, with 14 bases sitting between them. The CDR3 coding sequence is TGTGCCACCAGTGATCTTTGGGAAGGAGGAGAGACCCAGTACTTC. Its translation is CATSDLWEGGETQYF.

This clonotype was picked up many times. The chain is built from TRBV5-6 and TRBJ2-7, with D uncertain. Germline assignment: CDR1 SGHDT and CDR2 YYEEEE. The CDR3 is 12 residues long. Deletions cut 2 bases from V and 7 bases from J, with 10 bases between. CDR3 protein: CASSLSSDEQYF. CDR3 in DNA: TGTGCCAGCAGCTTATCGTCAGATGAGCAGTACTTC.

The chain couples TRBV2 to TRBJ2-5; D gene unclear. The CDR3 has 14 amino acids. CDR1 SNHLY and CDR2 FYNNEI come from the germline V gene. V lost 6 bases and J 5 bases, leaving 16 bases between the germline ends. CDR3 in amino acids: CASRPRTGRETQYF. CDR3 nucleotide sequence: TGTGCCAGCAGACCAAGGACGGGCAGGGAGACCCAGTACTTC.

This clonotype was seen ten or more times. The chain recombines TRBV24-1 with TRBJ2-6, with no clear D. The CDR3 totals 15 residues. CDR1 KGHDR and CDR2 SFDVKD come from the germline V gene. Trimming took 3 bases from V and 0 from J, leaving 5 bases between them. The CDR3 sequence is CATSDARSGANVLTF. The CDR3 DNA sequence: TGTGCCACCAGTGATGCCCGCTCTGGGGCCAACGTCCTGACTTTC.

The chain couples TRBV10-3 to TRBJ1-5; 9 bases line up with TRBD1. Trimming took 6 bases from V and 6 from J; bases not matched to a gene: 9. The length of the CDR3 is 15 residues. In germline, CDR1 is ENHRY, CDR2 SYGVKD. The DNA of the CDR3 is TGTGCCATCAGCAGGGACAGGGTCGTCGGTCAGCCCCAGCATTTT. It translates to CAISRDRVVGQPQHF.

CDR3 DNA sequence: TGTGCCAGCAGCGTAGTTGGAGGGTCGAACACCGGGGAGCTGTTTTTT. This gives the protein CASSVVGGSNTGELFF. The chain uses TRBV9 and TRBJ2-2, with TRBD2 as a possible D gene (6 bases). Germline V gives CDR1 SGDLS, CDR2 YYNGEE. This CDR3 comprises 16 residues. The V end lost 0 bases, the J end lost 0 bases, and 9 bases lay between the germline ends.

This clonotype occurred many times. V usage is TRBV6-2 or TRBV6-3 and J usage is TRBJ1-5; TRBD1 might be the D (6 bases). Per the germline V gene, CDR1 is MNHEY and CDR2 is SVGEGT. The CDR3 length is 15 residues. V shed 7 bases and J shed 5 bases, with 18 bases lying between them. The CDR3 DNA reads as TGTGCCAGCAATCCCTGGAGGGGGGACTATCAGCCCCAGCATTTT. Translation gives CASNPWRGDYQPQHF.

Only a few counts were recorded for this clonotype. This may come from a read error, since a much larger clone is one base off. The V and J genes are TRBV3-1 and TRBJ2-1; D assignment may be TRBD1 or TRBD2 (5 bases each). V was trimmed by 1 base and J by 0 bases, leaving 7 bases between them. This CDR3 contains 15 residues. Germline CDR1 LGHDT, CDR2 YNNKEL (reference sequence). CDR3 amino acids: CASSQAGTSYNEQFF. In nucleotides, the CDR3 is TGTGCCAGCAGCCAAGCAGGGACCTCCTACAATGAGCAGTTCTTC.

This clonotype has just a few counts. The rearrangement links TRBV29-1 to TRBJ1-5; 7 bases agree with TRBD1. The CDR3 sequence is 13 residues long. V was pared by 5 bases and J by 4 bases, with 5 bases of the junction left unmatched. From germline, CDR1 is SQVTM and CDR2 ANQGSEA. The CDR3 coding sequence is TGCAGCGTTCAACAGGGGTTGAATCAGCCCCAGCATTTT. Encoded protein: CSVQQGLNQPQHF.

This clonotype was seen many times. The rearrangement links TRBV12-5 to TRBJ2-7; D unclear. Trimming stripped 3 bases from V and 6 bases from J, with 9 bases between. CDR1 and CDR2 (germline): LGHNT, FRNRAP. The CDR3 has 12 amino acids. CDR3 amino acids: CASGFLRLEQYF. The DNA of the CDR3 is TGTGCTAGTGGTTTTCTTAGACTCGAGCAGTACTTC.

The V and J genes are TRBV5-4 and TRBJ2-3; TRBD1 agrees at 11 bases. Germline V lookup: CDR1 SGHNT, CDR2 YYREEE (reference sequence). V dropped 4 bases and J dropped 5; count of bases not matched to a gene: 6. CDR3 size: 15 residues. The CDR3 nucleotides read TGTGCCAGCAGCGCAGGACAGGGGGCATTAGATACGCAGTATTTT. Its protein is CASSAGQGALDTQYF.

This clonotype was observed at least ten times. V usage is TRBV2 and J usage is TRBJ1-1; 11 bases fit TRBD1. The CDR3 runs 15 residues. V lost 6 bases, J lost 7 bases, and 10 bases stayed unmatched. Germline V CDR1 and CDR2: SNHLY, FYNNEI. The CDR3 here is CASRTTGQGDSEAFF. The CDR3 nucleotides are TGTGCCAGCAGGACCACGGGACAGGGGGATAGTGAAGCTTTCTTT.

This CDR3 is CAIQNSRGSGDEQYF. CDR3 nucleotide sequence: TGTGCCATCCAAAACTCCCGCGGGAGTGGGGACGAGCAGTACTTC. The chain has TRBV7-9 and TRBJ2-7; 7 bases match TRBD2. This CDR3 comprises 15 residues. The V segment lost 10 bases and the J segment 5 bases; nucleotides outside the gene matches: 17. The V gene's germline CDR1 is SEHNR and CDR2 FQNEAQ (reference sequence).

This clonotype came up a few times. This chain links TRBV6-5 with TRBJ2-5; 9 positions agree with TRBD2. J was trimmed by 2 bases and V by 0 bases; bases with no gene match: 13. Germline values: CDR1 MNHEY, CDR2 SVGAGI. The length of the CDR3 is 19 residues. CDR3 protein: CASSYSRDGSGSFQETQYF. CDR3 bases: TGTGCCAGCAGTTACTCGAGAGATGGTAGCGGGAGTTTTCAAGAGACCCAGTACTTC.

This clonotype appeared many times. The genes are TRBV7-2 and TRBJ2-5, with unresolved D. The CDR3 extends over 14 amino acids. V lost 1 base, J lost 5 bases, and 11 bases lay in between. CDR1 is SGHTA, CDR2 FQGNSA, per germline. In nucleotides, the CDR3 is TGTGCCAGCAGCTTAGTACGGCCCAGGGAGACCCAGTACTTC. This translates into CASSLVRPRETQYF.